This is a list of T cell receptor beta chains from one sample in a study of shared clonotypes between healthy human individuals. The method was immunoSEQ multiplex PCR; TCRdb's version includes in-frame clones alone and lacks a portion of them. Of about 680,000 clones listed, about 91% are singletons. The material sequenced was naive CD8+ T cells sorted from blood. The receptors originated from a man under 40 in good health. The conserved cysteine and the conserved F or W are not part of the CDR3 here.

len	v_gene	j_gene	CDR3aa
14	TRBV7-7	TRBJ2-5	ASSHGGDSFQETQY
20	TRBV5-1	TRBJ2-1	ASSFERGIQTSGSLKINEQF
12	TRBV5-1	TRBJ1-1	ASSPLNPSTEAF
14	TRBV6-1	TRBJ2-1	ASSEAAGGPGNEQF
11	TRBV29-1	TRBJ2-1	SVGPSGEHEQF
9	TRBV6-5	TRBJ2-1	ASYEGNEQF
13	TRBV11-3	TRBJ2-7	ASSLGGRGLTEQY
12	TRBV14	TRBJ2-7	ASSRIRTANEQY
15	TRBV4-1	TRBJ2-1	ASSQEGLQNHYNEQF
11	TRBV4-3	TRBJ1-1	ASSQDSGTEAF
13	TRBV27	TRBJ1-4	ASSTLTGVFEKLF
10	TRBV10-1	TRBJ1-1	ASTDSGGVSF
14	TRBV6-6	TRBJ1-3	ASTTHPGADGNTIY
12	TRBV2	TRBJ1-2	ASSEEGQAYGYT
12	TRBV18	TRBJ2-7	ASSPTGQSYEQY
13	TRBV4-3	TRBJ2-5	ASSQDLGREETQY
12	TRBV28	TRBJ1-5	ASAFYRGNQPQH
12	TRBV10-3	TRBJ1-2	AIMQLGGDYGYT
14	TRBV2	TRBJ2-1	ASRVTRDKNYNEQF
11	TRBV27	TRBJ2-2	ASSNSPSGELF
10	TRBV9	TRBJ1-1	ASSSRAGEAF
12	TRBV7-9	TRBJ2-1	ASSSPRFGNEQF
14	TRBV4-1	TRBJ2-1	ASSHPVLAVNNEQF
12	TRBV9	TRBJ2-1	ASSVGTTYNEQF
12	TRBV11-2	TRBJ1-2	ASSLEGPDYGYT
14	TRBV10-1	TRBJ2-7	ASSEESSGTGAEQY